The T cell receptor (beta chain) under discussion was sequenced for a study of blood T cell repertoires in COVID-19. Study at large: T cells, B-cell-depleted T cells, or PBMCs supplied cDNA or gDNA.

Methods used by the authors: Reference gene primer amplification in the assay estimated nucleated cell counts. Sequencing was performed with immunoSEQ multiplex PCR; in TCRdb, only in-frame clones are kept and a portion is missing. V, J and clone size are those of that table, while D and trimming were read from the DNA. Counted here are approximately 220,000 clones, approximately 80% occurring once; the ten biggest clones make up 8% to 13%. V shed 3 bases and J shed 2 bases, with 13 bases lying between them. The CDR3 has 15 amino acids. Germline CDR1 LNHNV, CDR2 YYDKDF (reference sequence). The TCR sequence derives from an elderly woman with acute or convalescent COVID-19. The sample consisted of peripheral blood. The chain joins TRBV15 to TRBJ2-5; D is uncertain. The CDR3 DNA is TGTGCCACCAGCAGGACTCTGGATAGGCAAGAGACCCAGTACTTC. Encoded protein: CATSRTLDRQETQYF.